This passage covers 2 T cell receptor beta chains from one sample sequenced in a study of cytomegalovirus exposure and HLA in healthy donors. Profiled with immunoSEQ multiplex PCR; TCRdb holds only in-frame clones, not every one. The sample has some 44,000 clones, more than 85% seen once. What was sequenced was PBMCs. These receptors all come from a young man in good health and CMV-seronegative.

The CDR3 DNA sequence: TGTGCCAGCAGCCCCGGGACTAGCCCCCGGGAGACCCAGTACTTC. Amino acids: CASSPGTSPRETQYF. This chain joins TRBV6-6 and TRBJ2-5, with 9 nucleotides matching TRBD2. The CDR3 extends over 15 amino acids. Germline loops: CDR1 MNHNY, CDR2 SVGAGI (reference sequence). The trim removed 6 bases at V and 5 bases at J, leaving 10 bases unmatched.

The chain carries TRBV28 and TRBJ1-1; D is perhaps TRBD1 (6 bases). This CDR3 region has 14 residues. Germline CDR1 MDHEN, CDR2 SYDVKM. With 7 bases removed from V and 1 base from J, the gap between germline ends came to 13 bases. As DNA, the CDR3 is TGTGCCAGCAAAAAGGACAGTTCGAACACTGAAGCTTTCTTT. This codes for CASKKDSSNTEAFF.